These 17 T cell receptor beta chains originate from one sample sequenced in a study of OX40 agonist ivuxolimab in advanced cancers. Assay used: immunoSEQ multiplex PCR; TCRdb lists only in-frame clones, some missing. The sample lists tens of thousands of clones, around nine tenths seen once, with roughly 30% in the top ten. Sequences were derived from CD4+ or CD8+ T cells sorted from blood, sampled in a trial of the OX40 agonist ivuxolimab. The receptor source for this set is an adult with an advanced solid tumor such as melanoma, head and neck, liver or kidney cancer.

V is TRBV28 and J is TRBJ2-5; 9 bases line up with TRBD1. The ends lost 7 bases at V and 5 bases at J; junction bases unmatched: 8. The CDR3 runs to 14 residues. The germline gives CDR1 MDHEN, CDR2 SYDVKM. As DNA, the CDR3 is TGTGCCAGCAAGGACAGGGGAGGAGGGGAGACCCAGTACTTC. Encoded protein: CASKDRGGGETQYF.

CDR3 in DNA: TGCAGCGTTGGCGGTGACAAAAACAATCAGCCCCAGCATTTT. It encodes CSVGGDKNNQPQHF. V and J are TRBV29-1 and TRBJ1-5; no clear D. Germline CDR1 is SQVTM and CDR2 is ANQGSEA. This CDR3 contains 14 residues. Trimming pared 4 bases from V and 3 bases from J, leaving 13 bases between.

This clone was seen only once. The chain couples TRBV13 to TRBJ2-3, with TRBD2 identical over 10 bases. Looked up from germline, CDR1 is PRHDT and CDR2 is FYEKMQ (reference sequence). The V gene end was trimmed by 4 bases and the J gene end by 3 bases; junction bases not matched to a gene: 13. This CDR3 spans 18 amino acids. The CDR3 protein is CASSSGLAESMRTDTQYF. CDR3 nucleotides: TGTGCCAGCAGCTCAGGACTAGCGGAATCCATGAGGACAGATACGCAGTATTTT.

In nucleotides, the CDR3 is TGCGCCAGCAGCCAAGAGCCGGGACAGGGGATCTACGAGCAGTACTTC. As protein: CASSQEPGQGIYEQYF. The rearrangement links TRBV4-1 to TRBJ2-7; 10 bases are shared with TRBD1. CDR3 length: 16 residues. Germline values: CDR1 MGHRA, CDR2 YSYEKL. The trim removed 0 bases at V and 3 bases at J, leaving 5 bases unmatched.

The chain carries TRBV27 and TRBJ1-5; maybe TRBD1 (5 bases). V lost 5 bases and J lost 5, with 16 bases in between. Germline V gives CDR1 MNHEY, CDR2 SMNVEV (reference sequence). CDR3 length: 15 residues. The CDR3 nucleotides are TGTGCCAGCAGTCAGCGGGGGGGAGGAGATCAGCCCCAGCATTTT. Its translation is CASSQRGGGDQPQHF.

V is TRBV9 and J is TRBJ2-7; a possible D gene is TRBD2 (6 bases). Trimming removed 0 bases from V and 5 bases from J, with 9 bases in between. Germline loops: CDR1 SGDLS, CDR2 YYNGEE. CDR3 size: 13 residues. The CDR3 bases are TGTGCCAGCAGCGTAGTGGAGCGGGACGAGCAGTACTTC. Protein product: CASSVVERDEQYF.

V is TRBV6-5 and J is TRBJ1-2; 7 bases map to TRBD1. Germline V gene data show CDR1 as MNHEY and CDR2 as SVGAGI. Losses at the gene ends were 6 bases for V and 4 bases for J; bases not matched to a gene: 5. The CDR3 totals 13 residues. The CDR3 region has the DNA TGTGCCAGCAGGACAGGGATAAGCTATGGCTACACCTTC. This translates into CASRTGISYGYTF.

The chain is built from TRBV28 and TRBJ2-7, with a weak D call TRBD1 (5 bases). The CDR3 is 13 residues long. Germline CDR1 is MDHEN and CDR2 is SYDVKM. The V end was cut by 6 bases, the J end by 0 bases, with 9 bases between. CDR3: CASSIDSSYEQYF. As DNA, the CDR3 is TGTGCCAGCAGCATTGACAGCTCCTACGAGCAGTACTTC.

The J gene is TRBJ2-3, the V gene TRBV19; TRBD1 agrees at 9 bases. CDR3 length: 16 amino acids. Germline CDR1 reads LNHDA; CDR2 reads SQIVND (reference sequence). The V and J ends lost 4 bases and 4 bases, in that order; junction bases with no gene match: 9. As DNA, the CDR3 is TGTGCCAGTAGTAATACCGGGACAGGGAGGGCAGATACGCAGTATTTT. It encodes CASSNTGTGRADTQYF.

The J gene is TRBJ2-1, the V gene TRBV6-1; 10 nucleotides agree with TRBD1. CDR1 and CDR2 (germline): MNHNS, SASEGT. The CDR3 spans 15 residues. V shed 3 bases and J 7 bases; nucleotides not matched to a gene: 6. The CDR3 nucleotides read TGTGCCAGCAGTGAGGTGACAGGGGGCTTAAATGAGCAGTTCTTC. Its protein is CASSEVTGGLNEQFF.

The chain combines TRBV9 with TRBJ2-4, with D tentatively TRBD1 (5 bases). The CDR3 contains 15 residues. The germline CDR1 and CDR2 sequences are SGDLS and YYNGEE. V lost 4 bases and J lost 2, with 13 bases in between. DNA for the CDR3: TGTGCCAGCAGCAGTTTGGGGCTCCCCAAAAACATTCAGTACTTC. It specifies CASSSLGLPKNIQYF.

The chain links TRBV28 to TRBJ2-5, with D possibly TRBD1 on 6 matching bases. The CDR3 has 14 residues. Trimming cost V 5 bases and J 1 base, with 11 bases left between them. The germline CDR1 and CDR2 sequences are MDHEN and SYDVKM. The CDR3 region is CASSPRDTQETQYF. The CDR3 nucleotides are TGTGCCAGCAGTCCCCGGGACACCCAAGAGACCCAGTACTTC.

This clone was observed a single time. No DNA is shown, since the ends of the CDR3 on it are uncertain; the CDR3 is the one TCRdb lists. The CDR3 is CASSKGADYGYTFGSDYGYTF. The chain joins TRBV6-1 to TRBJ1-2. Termini included, the CDR3 measures 21 amino acids. Germline CDR1 MNHNS, CDR2 SASEGT.

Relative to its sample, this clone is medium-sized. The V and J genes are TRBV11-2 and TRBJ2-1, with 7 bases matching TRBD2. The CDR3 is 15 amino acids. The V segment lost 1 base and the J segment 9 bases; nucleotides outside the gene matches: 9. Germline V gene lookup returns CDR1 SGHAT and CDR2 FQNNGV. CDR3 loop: CASSLGGSGRSEQFF. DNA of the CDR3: TGTGCCAGCAGCTTAGGGGGTAGCGGGCGATCTGAGCAGTTCTTC.

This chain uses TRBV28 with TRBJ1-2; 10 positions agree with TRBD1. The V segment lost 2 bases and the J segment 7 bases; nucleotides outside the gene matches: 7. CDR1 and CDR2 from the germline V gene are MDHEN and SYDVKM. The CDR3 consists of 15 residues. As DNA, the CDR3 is TGTGCCAGCAGTTTAGCCGGACAGGGGGTTGTTGGCTACACCTTC. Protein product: CASSLAGQGVVGYTF.

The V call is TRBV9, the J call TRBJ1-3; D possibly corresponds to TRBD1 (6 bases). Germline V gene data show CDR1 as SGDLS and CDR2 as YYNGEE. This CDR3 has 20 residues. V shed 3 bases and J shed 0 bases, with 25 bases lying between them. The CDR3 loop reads CASSAEGGFKTDLSGNTIYF. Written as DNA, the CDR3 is TGTGCCAGCAGCGCAGAAGGGGGGTTTAAGACAGATCTCTCTGGAAACACCATATATTTT.

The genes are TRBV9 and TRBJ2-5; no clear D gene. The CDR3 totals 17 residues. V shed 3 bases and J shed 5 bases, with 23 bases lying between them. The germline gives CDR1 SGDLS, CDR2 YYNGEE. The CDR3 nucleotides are TGTGCCAGCAGCGCCCACCCCGCCACCGGAGCCTCTGAGACCCAGTACTTC. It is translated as CASSAHPATGASETQYF. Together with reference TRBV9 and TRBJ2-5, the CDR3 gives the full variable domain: DSGVTQTPKHLITATGQRVTLRCSPRSGDLSVYWYQQSLDQGLQFLIQYYNGEERAKGNILERFSAQQFPDLHSELNLSSLELGDSALYFCASSAHPATGASETQYFGPGTRLLVL.